Each of the 2 T cell receptor beta chains below was sequenced from the same sample in a study of shared clonotypes between healthy human individuals. Sequencing used immunoSEQ multiplex PCR; TCRdb keeps in-frame clones, though not all of them. The sample includes about 670,000 clones, less than 80% of them seen just once. The sample taken for sequencing was memory CD4+ T cells sorted from blood. Stated subset: CD45RA-negative fraction. These receptors were obtained from a woman in her 30s in good health.

The chain couples TRBV21-1 to TRBJ1-2. TRBV21-1 is deemed a pseudogene. This CDR3 is built from 15 residues. Here the CDR3 reads CASSKSRAGTYGYTF. CDR3 sequence (DNA): TGTGCCAGCAGCAAATCCCGCGCGGGGACCTATGGCTACACCTTC.

This clone was seen only a few times. DNA of the CDR3: TGTGCCAGTAGTATGAAATCCCTAGCGGGAGGTAGCACAGATACGCAGTATTTT. It encodes CASSMKSLAGGSTDTQYF. The J gene is TRBJ2-3, the V gene TRBV19; 11 bases line up with TRBD2. The length of the CDR3 is 18 residues. CDR1 and CDR2 (germline): LNHDA, SQIVND (reference sequence). J gave up 0 bases and V 3 bases, and 8 bases lay outside the gene matches.